This entry lists 30 T cell receptor beta chains sequenced from one sample in a study of T cells expressing NK-cell markers. TCRdb re-called the 5' RACE reads; every CDR3 protein appears as one record, without DNA. This listing includes some 410,000 distinct CDR3 sequences. The specimen was blood T cells: a sorted CD56 or NKG2C T cell subset, CD4+ or CD8+ T cells, or bulk PBMC T cells (not recorded which). These receptors were obtained from a woman aged 18-70 years in good health.

The genes are TRBV7-2 and TRBJ2-5. Per germline, CDR1 SGHTA and CDR2 FQGNSA. The CDR3 is made up of 16 amino acids. CDR3 residues: CASSLARKGLGETQYF.

The rearrangement links TRBV29-1 to TRBJ2-1; lacking DNA, the TRBD1 call made by TCRdb goes unchecked. This CDR3 spans 13 amino acids. Per germline, CDR1 SQVTM and CDR2 ANQGSEA. CDR3 loop: CSVEPPGHNEQFF.

V is TRBV12-3 or TRBV12-4 and J is TRBJ2-7. CDR3 size: 12 residues. The CDR3 loop is CASSINTYEQYF.

V and J are TRBV20-1 and TRBJ2-2. From germline, CDR1 is DFQATT and CDR2 SNEGSKA (reference sequence). The CDR3 is made up of 14 amino acids. CDR3 protein: CSAPRQDNTGELFF.

The V gene is TRBV24-1, the J gene TRBJ1-2. Looked up from germline, CDR1 is KGHDR and CDR2 is SFDVKD. The CDR3 consists of 15 residues. The CDR3 loop reads CATSDLRWLLYGYTF.

The chain links TRBV20-1 to TRBJ2-1; absent DNA, TCRdb's TRBD2 call cannot be checked. This CDR3 is built from 15 residues. In germline, CDR1 is DFQATT, CDR2 SNEGSKA (reference sequence). This CDR3 is CSAEDYRTWSNEQFF.

The V gene is TRBV4-3, the J gene TRBJ2-2; TCRdb returns TRBD1, unconfirmable since there is no DNA. Germline V gene data show CDR1 as LGHNA and CDR2 as YSLEER. This CDR3 spans 16 amino acids. CDR3 sequence reads: CASSQAGQVNTGELFF.

The chain employs TRBV9 and TRBJ2-1. Germline V gene sequence: CDR1 SGDLS, CDR2 YYNGEE. This CDR3 spans 13 amino acids. The CDR3 sequence is CASSVVAFNEQFF.

This chain links TRBV6-5 with TRBJ2-7; lacking DNA, the TRBD2 call made by TCRdb goes unchecked. This CDR3 has 16 residues. The V gene's germline CDR1 is MNHEY and CDR2 SVGAGI. CDR3 sequence: CASSYSRLAGAYEQYF.

This chain connects TRBV7-9 to TRBJ2-5. The CDR3 totals 13 residues. Germline CDR1 SEHNR, CDR2 FQNEAQ (reference sequence). This CDR3 reads CASSLGISETQYF.

The CDR3 protein is CASSAPGASYGYTF. V usage is TRBV19 and J usage is TRBJ1-2; lacking DNA, the TRBD1 call made by TCRdb goes unchecked. The length of the CDR3 is 14 residues. Per germline, CDR1 LNHDA and CDR2 SQIVND (reference sequence).

The chain joins TRBV30 to TRBJ2-3. The germline CDR1 and CDR2 sequences are GTSNPN and SVGIG (reference sequence). CDR3 length: 11 residues. CDR3 in amino acids: CAWGGWDTQYF.

The chain recombines TRBV7-9 with TRBJ1-1. Germline CDR1 is SEHNR and CDR2 is FQNEAQ (reference sequence). The length of the CDR3 is 15 residues. The CDR3 loop is CASSNAGWVNTEAFF.

The chain carries TRBV6-1 and TRBJ1-6. CDR1 is MNHNS, CDR2 SASEGT, per germline. This CDR3 has 15 residues. The CDR3 loop is CASNTEGRYGSPLHF.

The V gene is TRBV12-3 or TRBV12-4, the J gene TRBJ2-3. The CDR3 contains 16 residues. CDR3 in amino acids: CASSLALSPSTDTQYF.

This chain uses TRBV3-1 with TRBJ2-1. CDR1 is LGHDT, CDR2 YNNKEL, per germline (reference sequence). The CDR3 has 16 residues. CDR3 loop: CASSQDQPGFYNEQFF.

V is TRBV4-1 and J is TRBJ2-4; TCRdb returns TRBD1, unconfirmable since there is no DNA. In germline, CDR1 is MGHRA, CDR2 YSYEKL. This CDR3 is 14 amino acids long. The CDR3 loop reads CASSQPGAKNIQYF.

V and J are TRBV5-4 and TRBJ2-1; TCRdb indicates TRBD1, and absent DNA this call remains unverified. The CDR3 sequence is 15 residues long. Per germline, CDR1 SGHNT and CDR2 YYREEE (reference sequence). CDR3 sequence: CASSWGQGSHNEQFF.

The V and J genes are TRBV5-1 and TRBJ2-7; the D gene TCRdb calls, TRBD2, cannot be checked with no DNA. From germline, CDR1 is SGHRS and CDR2 YFSETQ. This CDR3 region has 14 residues. CDR3: CASSSGQRTSEQYF.

The rearrangement joins TRBV5-5 to TRBJ2-1; TCRdb proposes TRBD2, but this gene call is untestable without DNA. This CDR3 is built from 16 residues. Germline assignment: CDR1 SGHKS and CDR2 YYEKEE (reference sequence). CDR3 loop: CASSLVAGLPAGEAFF.

The chain is built from TRBV7-9 and TRBJ2-2; the TCRdb D gene call, TRBD1, has no DNA to confirm it. CDR1 is SEHNR, CDR2 FQNEAQ, per germline (reference sequence). This CDR3 spans 13 amino acids. CDR3 in amino acids: CASSFGQGGELFF.

The chain joins TRBV7-2 to TRBJ2-7; TCRdb proposes TRBD1, but this gene call is untestable without DNA. The germline V gene has CDR1 SGHTA and CDR2 FQGNSA. The CDR3 runs to 12 residues. The CDR3 spells CASSLSRYEQYF.

The rearrangement links TRBV12-3 or TRBV12-4 to TRBJ2-1; the TRBD1 assignment by TCRdb is unverifiable without DNA. The CDR3 covers 17 residues. The CDR3 spells CASTPGSGRGFYNEQFF.

CDR3 in amino acids: CASKKRTGGAGDEQFF. V is TRBV10-2 and J is TRBJ2-1; TCRdb gives TRBD1 as the D gene, but with no DNA this cannot be confirmed. Per the germline V gene, CDR1 is WSHSY and CDR2 is SAAADI. CDR3 size: 16 residues.

The chain is built from TRBV7-2 and TRBJ2-5. The V gene's germline CDR1 is SGHTA and CDR2 FQGNSA. The CDR3 is made up of 15 amino acids. The CDR3 here is CASSLGLRTQETQYF.

The rearrangement uses TRBV5-1 and TRBJ1-4. CDR1 and CDR2 from the germline V gene are SGHRS and YFSETQ. The CDR3 is 14 residues long. This CDR3 is CASSLGQYNEKLFF.

The gene calls are TRBV20-1 and TRBJ2-1. This CDR3 contains 17 residues. Germline V gene lookup returns CDR1 DFQATT and CDR2 SNEGSKA (reference sequence). The CDR3: CSAHRALAGSSYNEQFF.

The chain couples TRBV12-3 or TRBV12-4 to TRBJ1-1; the TCRdb call, TRBD1, lacks DNA for checking. The CDR3 extends over 13 amino acids. CDR3 loop: CASRGAEPPEAFF.

This chain links TRBV7-6 with TRBJ1-6. CDR3 size: 13 residues. The germline CDR1 and CDR2 sequences are SGHVS and FNYEAQ. The CDR3 loop reads CASSLAVLSPLHF. Full variable domain (rest looked up from reference TRBV7-6 and TRBJ1-6): GAGVSQSPRYKVTKRGQDVALRCDPISGHVSLYWYRQALGQGPEFLTYFNYEAQQDKSGLPNDRFSAERPEGSISTLTIQRTEQRDSAMYRCASSLAVLSPLHFGNGTRLTVT.

The CDR3 sequence is CASRGASSYNEQFF. The genes are TRBV7-2 and TRBJ2-1; TCRdb's D call, TRBD1, is unchecked because there is no DNA. Germline V gives CDR1 SGHTA, CDR2 FQGNSA. CDR3 length equals 14 residues.